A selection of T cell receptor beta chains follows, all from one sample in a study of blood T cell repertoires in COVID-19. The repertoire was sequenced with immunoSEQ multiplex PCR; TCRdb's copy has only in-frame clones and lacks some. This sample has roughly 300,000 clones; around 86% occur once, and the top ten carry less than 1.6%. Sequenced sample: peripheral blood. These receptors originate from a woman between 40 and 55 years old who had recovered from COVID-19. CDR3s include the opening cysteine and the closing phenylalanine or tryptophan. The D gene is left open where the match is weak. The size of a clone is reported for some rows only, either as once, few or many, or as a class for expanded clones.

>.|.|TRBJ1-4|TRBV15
TGTGCCACCAGCAGGGGCAGGGGTGAAAAACTGTTTTTT
CATSRGRGEKLFF
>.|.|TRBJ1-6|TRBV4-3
TGCGCCAGCAGCCAAGAACTTTCGGAGAGCTCCTATAATTCACCCCTCCACTTT
CASSQELSESSYNSPLHF
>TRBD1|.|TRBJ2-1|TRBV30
TGTGCCTGGAGTGTCCGGGACAGGGATATGAATGAGCAGTTCTTC
CAWSVRDRDMNEQFF
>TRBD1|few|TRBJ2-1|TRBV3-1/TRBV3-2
TGTGCCAGCAGCCAAGGGACAGGGGGCCGTGAGCAGTTCTTC
CASSQGTGGREQFF
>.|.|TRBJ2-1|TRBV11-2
TGTGCCAGCAGCTTCATACAGGCCTACAATGAGCAGTTCTTC
CASSFIQAYNEQFF
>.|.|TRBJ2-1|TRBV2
TGTGCCAGCAGCCTACGACGGGACAATGAGCAGTTCTTC
CASSLRRDNEQFF
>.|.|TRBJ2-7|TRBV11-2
TGTGCCAGCAGCTTAGGGCCCTCCTACGAGCAGTACTTC
CASSLGPSYEQYF
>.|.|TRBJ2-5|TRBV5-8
TGTGCCAGCAGCCTCTGGGACGGCGGAGGGGAGACCCAGTACTTC
CASSLWDGGGETQYF
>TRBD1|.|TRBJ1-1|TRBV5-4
TGTGCCAGCAGCTCCAGACGGACAGGGGACACTGAAGCTTTCTTT
CASSSRRTGDTEAFF
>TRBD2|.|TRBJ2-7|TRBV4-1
TGCGCCAGCAGCCAAGTCGGACTAGCGGGGCGGAGGAACTTC
CASSQVGLAGRRNF
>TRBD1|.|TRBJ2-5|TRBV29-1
TGCAGCGTTGGAAGCGGGACAGGGGGGACCCAGTACTTC
CSVGSGTGGTQYF
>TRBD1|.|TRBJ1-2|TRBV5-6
TGTGCCAGCAGCGTAGACAGGGATGGCTACACCTTC
CASSVDRDGYTF
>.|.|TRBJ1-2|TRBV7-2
TGTGCCAGCAGCCCTGGGACAATCTACACCTTC
CASSPGTIYTF
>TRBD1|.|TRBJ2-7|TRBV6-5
TGTGCCAGCAGTTTTGGACAGGGGGTCTACGAGCAGTACTTC
CASSFGQGVYEQYF
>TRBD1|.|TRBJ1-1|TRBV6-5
TGTGCCAGCGCGACAGGGAGGTACACTGAAGCTTTCTTT
CASATGRYTEAFF
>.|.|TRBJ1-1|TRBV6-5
TGTGCCAGCAGTTACTCGAATAGGGGGGGCACTGAAGCTTTCTTT
CASSYSNRGGTEAFF
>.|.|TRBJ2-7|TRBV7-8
TGTGCCAGCAGCTTGGCACGGGGGACCTACGAGCAGTACTTC
CASSLARGTYEQYF
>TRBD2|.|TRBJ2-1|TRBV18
TGTGCCAGCTCATTCATTAGCGGGGGGCCGTACCATGAGCAGTTCTTC
CASSFISGGPYHEQFF
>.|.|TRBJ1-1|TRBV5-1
TGCGCCAGCAGCTTGGGGTGGTCCAGGTTGAACACTGAAGCTTTCTTT
CASSLGWSRLNTEAFF
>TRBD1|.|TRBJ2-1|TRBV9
TGTGCCAGCAGCGTCGACAGGGGGCAATACAATGAGCAGTTCTTC
CASSVDRGQYNEQFF
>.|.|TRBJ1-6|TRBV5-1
TGCGCCAGCAGCCTCGCTCGGACGGGAGATAATTCACCCCTCCACTTT
CASSLARTGDNSPLHF
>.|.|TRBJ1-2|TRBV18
TGTGCCAGCTCACCTCGGACAGATCTTAACTATGGCTACACCTTC
CASSPRTDLNYGYTF
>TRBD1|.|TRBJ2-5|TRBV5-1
TGCGCCAGCAGCTTGGGACAGGGAGAGACCCAGTACTTC
CASSLGQGETQYF
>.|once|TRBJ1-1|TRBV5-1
TGCGCCAGCAGCATGAACTCAGGAGAAGCTTTCTTT
CASSMNSGEAFF
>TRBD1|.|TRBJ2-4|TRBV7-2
TGTGCCAGCAGCCCCAGACAGGGAATAGCCAAAAACATTCAGTACTTC
CASSPRQGIAKNIQYF
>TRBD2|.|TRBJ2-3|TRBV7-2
TGTGCCAGCAGCCCCCCCGGGGGGGGGAGCACAGATACGCAGTATTTT
CASSPPGGGSTDTQYF
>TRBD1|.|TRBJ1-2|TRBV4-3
TGCGCCAGCAGCTCGTCGGGACAGCCAATCTATGGCTACACCTTC
CASSSSGQPIYGYTF
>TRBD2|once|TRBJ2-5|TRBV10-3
TGTGCCATCAGTGAGTCGACTAGCGGGGGTACGGAGACCCAGTACTTC
CAISESTSGGTETQYF
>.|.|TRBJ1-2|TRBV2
TGTGCCAGCAGTGTTGGGCAGGGATTAAACTATGGCTACACCTTC
CASSVGQGLNYGYTF
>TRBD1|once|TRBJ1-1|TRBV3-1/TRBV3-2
TGTGCCAGCAGCCTTAGGACAGGGCGCACTGAAGCTTTCTTT
CASSLRTGRTEAFF
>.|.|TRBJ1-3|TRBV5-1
TGCGCCAGCAGCTTGGACCAGGTAGACACCATATATTTT
CASSLDQVDTIYF
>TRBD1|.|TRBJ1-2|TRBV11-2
TGTGCCAGCAGCTTAAGGACAGGGGGCACCCCGCTTGGCTACACCTTC
CASSLRTGGTPLGYTF
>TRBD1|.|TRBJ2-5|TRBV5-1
TGCGCCAGCAGCCTGGGGACAGGGAGTTACCAAGAGACCCAGTACTTC
CASSLGTGSYQETQYF
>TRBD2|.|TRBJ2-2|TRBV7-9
TGTGCCAGCAGCTTAGAAGGGAGGGCCGGGGAGCTGTTTTTT
CASSLEGRAGELFF
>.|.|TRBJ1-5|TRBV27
TGTGCCAGCGGATTGCGGTGGGGCAGTAGCAATCAGCCCCAGCATTTT
CASGLRWGSSNQPQHF
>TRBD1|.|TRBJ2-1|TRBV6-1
TGTGCCAGCAGTGGGACAGGGGCGAGCTCCTACAATGAGCAGTTCTTC
CASSGTGASSYNEQFF
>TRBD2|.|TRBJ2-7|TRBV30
TGTGCCTGGAGAGTCGGGGGGAGCTACGAGCAGTACTTC
CAWRVGGSYEQYF
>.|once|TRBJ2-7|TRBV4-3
TGCGCCAGCAGCCGGCGCCCGGGAGTGAGCGACTACGAGCAGTACTTC
CASSRRPGVSDYEQYF
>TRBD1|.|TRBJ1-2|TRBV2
TGTGCCAGTCACAGGGGCCTTAACTATGGCTACACCTTC
CASHRGLNYGYTF
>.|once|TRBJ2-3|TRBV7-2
TGTGCCAGCAGCCTCGGGACATCCACCGCCAGGCAGTATTTT
CASSLGTSTARQYF
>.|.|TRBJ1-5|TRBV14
TGTGCCAGCAGCCAGGCAGATAATCAGCCCCAGCATTTT
CASSQADNQPQHF